Described below is a single T cell receptor (beta chain) sequence and its context. This record comes from a study of cytomegalovirus exposure and HLA in healthy donors. CDR3 length: 18 residues. Looked up from germline, CDR1 is MNHEY and CDR2 is SMNVEV (reference sequence). V lost 6 bases to trimming and J lost 0 bases; unmatched junction nucleotides: 9. This PCR relied on a set of 60 Vbeta primers and 13 Jbeta primers. The data were produced by immunoSEQ multiplex PCR, yet TCRdb's version contains in-frame clones alone and is incomplete. The table lists roughly 180,000 clones, about 80% of them singletons, with more than 5.5% in the top ten.

The receptor was derived from a man in his thirties or forties in good health and CMV-seropositive. The source material was PBMCs. The chain combines TRBV27 with TRBJ2-7; 15 bases fit TRBD2. Here the CDR3 reads CASRGTSGGSSPSYEQYF. The CDR3 region has the DNA TGTGCCAGCAGGGGGACTAGCGGGGGGTCCAGCCCCTCCTACGAGCAGTACTTC.